This record looks at one TCR beta chain sequence and its context. The count of this clone is one. The antigen this receptor binds is unknown. Per-base quality was not reported, and no clone a single base away is much larger than it. The cohort was made up of approximately 700 healthy bone marrow donors. Cohort members were all nominally healthy when sampled, although unrecorded immune exposures were likely present. The donor was CMV seropositive and was included in the group of approximately 300 seropositive cohort members. Every donor gave a peripheral blood sample, and the peripheral blood mononuclear cells from that sample were used for TCR beta sequencing. Genomic DNA extraction from the blood cell samples was performed with the Qiagen DNeasy Blood Extraction Kit. The data stem from a study of cytomegalovirus exposure and HLA in healthy donors (dated by TCRdb to the late 2010s). The study in broad terms: An earlier analysis of some 550 of the donors reported 250 to 350 Gb of sequence data and roughly 100 million unique TCR beta sequences from about 180 million T cells. Around 320 gigabases of sequencing data and approximately 93 million unique TCR sequences were included in an early release covering under 650 HLA-typed donors. Of the 300 to 500 genotyped donors, less than 85% were placed in the genetic ancestry cluster associated with self-reported Caucasian donors. The study was designed to test whether signatures of past pathogen exposure could be identified by cataloging public T cell receptors. The study used immunosequencing to profile the T cell repertoires of 666 subjects and linked those repertoires to cytomegalovirus serostatus. In addition to the first cohort of roughly 700 subjects, a separate validation cohort of approximately 130 different subjects was used. To predict cytomegalovirus infection status, the study brought together high-throughput TCR immunosequencing, statistical association of individual TCRs with disease status, and machine learning. A later analysis re-analyzed previously published TCR beta repertoires from hundreds of donors and added high-resolution HLA genotyping to study TCR occurrence patterns. Rather than drawing on any new phenotypic data, the later analysis identified candidate immune exposures from TCR beta sequences and the way those sequences occurred across donors. An earlier analysis of several hundred of the donors used high-throughput TCR beta sequencing to judge whether each TCR beta V gene segment behaved as functional or pseudogenic. Donor age, sex, ethnicity and CMV serostatus were compiled together with the repertoire data. A later genetic analysis took genome-wide SNP genotypes for about three fifths of the 666 donors and used that subset as a discovery cohort. Every discovery cohort repertoire had been produced on one sequencing platform. Both class I and class II loci were covered by HLA typing, at four-digit resolution. The number of donors typed differed by locus, with 629-630 for A, B, C, DRB1 and DQB1, roughly 520 for DQA1, approximately 570 for DPA1, and some 450 for DPB1. Four to six DR-DQ haplotypes were handled as single units for association and clustering, since linkage in the cohort was strong. Among some 410 genotyped donors of the cohort, an average of around 240,000 unique TCR beta nucleotide sequences were sequenced per donor, around 20% of them non-productive.

The CDR3 spans 12 residues, from the cysteine through the phenylalanine. Left in the record is the CDR3 DNA by itself, 36 bases read in frame from the first base. Via the germline V gene, CDR1 is MDHEN and CDR2 SYDVKM. V lost 10 bases and J lost 4 bases, and the count of bases not matched to a germline gene is 6. Libraries came from the immunoSEQ multiplex PCR assay. For the multiplex PCR, a mixture combining 60 forward primers for TCR Vbeta segments and 13 reverse primers for TCR Jbeta segments was used. The CDR3 region of rearranged TCR beta genes was amplified from genomic DNA by a multiplex PCR assay. The amplified TCR beta libraries were sequenced on the Illumina HiSeq System as 87-base-pair reads. The study's own analysis went as follows. A later analysis tallied around 87 million unique TCR beta chains across the approximately 670 repertoires, and about 10 million of those chains were shared by two or more donors. Raw reads were error-corrected and collapsed into unique sequences with a nearest-neighbor algorithm that merged closely related sequences to remove PCR and sequencing errors. CDR3 sequences were aligned to IMGT reference sequences to assign V, D and J gene segments. Each retained sequence needed at least a six-nucleotide match to both a V gene segment and a J gene segment. Rearrangements were called productive when the CDR3 lacked stop codons and stayed in frame with V and J; all others were non-productive. Following IMGT convention, CDR3 was defined as the stretch from the second conserved V-encoded cysteine up to the conserved J-encoded phenylalanine. Sequences without an unambiguous match to a single V gene segment were excluded from the earlier analysis of about 630 of the donors. An earlier analysis of about 590 of the donors classified V segments as functional when productive rearrangements were above 56.7% and as segregating when the standard deviation between donors was above 5%. To diagnose cytomegalovirus status from the catalog of TCR beta chain sequences, a statistical classification framework was built. A later analysis assigned V and J genes by comparing TCR nucleotide sequences with IMGT/GENE-DB human TR gene sequences. In a later analysis, CDR3 sequences and most-parsimonious VDJ recombination scenarios were assigned using the TCRdist pipeline. In a later analysis, every TCR beta chain was defined by the combination of its CDR3 amino acid sequence and its V-gene family, and reads without a unique V-gene family were dropped. A later analysis removed 550 to 650 highly shared, low-generation-probability nucleotide sequences to deal with suspected cross-contamination and a sequencing artifact. For each public chain, a later analysis derived a clonal expansion index from normalized ranks of inferred template counts within each repertoire. Generation probabilities in a later analysis came from a VDJ recombination model fitted to out-of-frame rearrangements, and those results were checked against IGoR. Hypergeometric tests were used in a later analysis to score TCR-TCR, TCR-HLA and TCR-CMV co-occurrence, with a repertoire-size bias correction applied to the TCR pairs. A later analysis estimated false discovery rates by permuting HLA or CMV assignments 20 times. In a later analysis, co-occurring TCRs were grouped with DBSCAN, and TCRdist sequence similarity was added when clustering was performed within HLA-allele-positive subsets. Repertoires with fewer than 30,000 or more than 120,000 public chains, plus five repertoires with anomalous nucleotide sharing, were excluded from co-occurrence clustering. The table was pulled from immuneACCESS by TCRdb, which kept in-frame rearrangements only. Such tables lose some clones; where checked, under half of the loss comes from unresolved V genes, and the rest has no known cause. V and J calls and clone size are as listed in that table; D and trimming were resolved from the DNA. Recorded for this sample are approximately 150,000 clones; just under 80% of them occurred a single time. The ten largest clones take up around 14% of the sample.

The investigation overall reported the following: In a later analysis, several top co-occurrence clusters were reported to appear linked to parvovirus B19, influenza, CMV and Epstein-Barr virus. Because counts were too low, about 15 rarely observed V segments, including chromosome 9 orphons, were left out of the earlier analysis of over 550 of the donors. When HLA alleles, especially DR and DQ, strongly co-occurred, attributing TCR associations to individual alleles was difficult. In a later analysis, the rate of TCR association differed among HLA loci, with DRB1 alleles having the most associated TCRs and HLA-C alleles having the fewest. A cluster of highly shared sequence variants was judged likely to represent a technical artifact of the sequencing pipeline. HLA typing was unavailable for some donors at each locus, so association tests used only the typed subset. The presence/absence analyses assumed that sequencing depth was roughly uniform across donors, and that assumption may not be true. In a later analysis, HLA-associated TCR beta chains showed more clonal expansion and lower generation probabilities than non-associated chains that were equally common. At a false discovery rate of 0.05, a later analysis linked 16,951 TCR beta sequences to specific HLA alleles. A few of the identified cytomegalovirus-associated TCR beta chains were confirmed in vitro to be specific for cytomegalovirus antigens. Only TCR beta chains were sequenced in this cohort, and the absence of alpha or paired-chain data limited detectable features. The only immune exposure information available for the cohort was CMV serostatus. The study listed approximately 150 TCR beta chains as associated with cytomegalovirus. V-gene and J-gene trimming of TCR beta chains was associated with a missense DCLRE1C variant in a later genetic analysis, and the association was replicated in an independent cohort. In a later genetic analysis, fewer N-insertions in productive TCRs were reported among donors in an Asian-associated ancestry cluster than the approximately 710-donor mean. While some public TCRs were present in many individuals, most TCR sequences turned up only very rarely across donors. The classifier was reported to diagnose cytomegalovirus status with high specificity and sensitivity in both the original and validation cohorts. A further reported finding was that TCR beta sequences accurately predicted the HLA-A and HLA-B alleles for most subjects in the first cohort. The 87-base-pair reads could not distinguish some IMGT-functional V segments, including TRBV6-2 and TRBV6-3, so those segments were excluded. According to the authors, the approach could potentially be generalized to other disease states and immunological phenotypes. An earlier analysis of approximately 600 of the donors showed that most TCR beta V segments appeared in productive rearrangements either about 87% or about 30% of the time, which broadly matched IMGT annotations. According to a later analysis, most CMV-associated TCR beta chains appeared to be HLA-restricted, and the HLA associations seemed to be driven largely by CMV exposure. Linkage disequilibrium might explain the correlated functional status among segregating V segments, but an unknown experimental factor could not be excluded.

The TCR comes from a woman aged 45-60 years in good health and CMV-seropositive. Sequences were obtained from PBMCs. The chain was built from TRBV28 and TRBJ1-2, with 7 bases in between that match TRBD1. The nucleotide sequence is given as TGTGCCACCTCTAGGGGGCCCTATGGCTACACCTTC. This gives the protein CATSRGPYGYTF.